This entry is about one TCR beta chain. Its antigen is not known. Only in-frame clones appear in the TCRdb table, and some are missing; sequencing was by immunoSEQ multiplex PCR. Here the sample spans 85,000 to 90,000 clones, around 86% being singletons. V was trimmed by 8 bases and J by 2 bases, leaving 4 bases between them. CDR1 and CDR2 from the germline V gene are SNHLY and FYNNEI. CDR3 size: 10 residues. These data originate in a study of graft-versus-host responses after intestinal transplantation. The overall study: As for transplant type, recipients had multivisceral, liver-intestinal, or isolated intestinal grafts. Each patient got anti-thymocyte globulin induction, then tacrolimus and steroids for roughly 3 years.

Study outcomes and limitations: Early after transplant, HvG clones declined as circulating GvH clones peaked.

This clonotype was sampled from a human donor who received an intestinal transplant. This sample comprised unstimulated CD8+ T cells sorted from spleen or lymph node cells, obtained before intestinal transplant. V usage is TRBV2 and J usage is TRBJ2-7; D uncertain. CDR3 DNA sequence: TGTGCCAGCGGTACCTACGAGCAGTACTTC. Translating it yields CASGTYEQYF.